This is a list of T cell receptor beta chains from one sample in a study of cytomegalovirus exposure and HLA in healthy donors. Only in-frame clones appear in the TCRdb table, and some are missing; sequencing was by immunoSEQ multiplex PCR. The table has 65,000 to 85,000 clones, nearly 80% seen once. The specimen sequenced was PBMCs. These receptors were collected from a woman aged 40 to 55 in good health and CMV-seropositive. The CDR3 runs from the conserved cysteine through the conserved F or W. D genes are given only for firm matches. Some rows have no size entry. The others give once, few or many, or a class for an expanded clone.

j_call,cdr3_length,v_call,d_call,clone_size,cdr3_aa,cdr3_nt
TRBJ1-2,14,TRBV6-1,-,few,CASMEQGEVRGYTF,TGTGCCAGCATGGAACAGGGTGAAGTGCGGGGCTACACCTTC
TRBJ2-7,14,TRBV15,TRBD1,-,CATSLAGQGYEQYF,TGTGCCACCAGCCTAGCCGGACAGGGCTACGAGCAGTACTTC
TRBJ2-2,16,TRBV13,TRBD2,-,CASSRPWTSDTGELFF,TGTGCCAGCAGCCGCCCTTGGACTAGCGACACCGGGGAGCTGTTTTTT
TRBJ1-5,12,TRBV6-5,-,-,CASRQGDQPQHF,TGTGCCAGCAGACAGGGAGATCAGCCCCAGCATTTT
TRBJ2-7,16,TRBV21-1,-,-,CASSKGGAGGLYEQYF,TGTGCCAGCAGCAAAGGTGGAGCGGGGGGCCTGTACGAGCAGTACTTC
TRBJ1-2,16,TRBV7-3,TRBD1,-,CASSHKRQGAYYGYTF,TGTGCCAGCAGCCACAAGAGACAGGGGGCCTACTATGGCTACACCTTC
TRBJ1-2,14,TRBV6-5,-,-,CASSEVGGPYGYTF,TGTGCCAGCAGTGAAGTCGGGGGGCCCTATGGCTACACCTTC
TRBJ1-5,13,TRBV29-1,-,-,CSVAGQGGQPQHF,TGCAGCGTCGCGGGGCAGGGAGGTCAGCCCCAGCATTTT
TRBJ1-1,13,TRBV6-5,TRBD1,few,CASSHRGRTEAFF,TGTGCCAGCAGTCACAGGGGGAGGACTGAAGCTTTCTTT
TRBJ2-7,13,TRBV4-1,-,-,CASSQVRAHEQYF,TGCGCCAGCAGCCAAGTCAGGGCCCACGAGCAGTACTTC
TRBJ2-7,16,TRBV10-3,TRBD2,-,CAISGRILAGSYEQYF,TGTGCCATCAGTGGCCGGATACTAGCGGGTTCCTACGAGCAGTACTTC
TRBJ2-7,13,TRBV18,-,-,CASSPGANYEQYF,TGTGCCAGCTCACCGGGGGCTAACTACGAGCAGTACTTC